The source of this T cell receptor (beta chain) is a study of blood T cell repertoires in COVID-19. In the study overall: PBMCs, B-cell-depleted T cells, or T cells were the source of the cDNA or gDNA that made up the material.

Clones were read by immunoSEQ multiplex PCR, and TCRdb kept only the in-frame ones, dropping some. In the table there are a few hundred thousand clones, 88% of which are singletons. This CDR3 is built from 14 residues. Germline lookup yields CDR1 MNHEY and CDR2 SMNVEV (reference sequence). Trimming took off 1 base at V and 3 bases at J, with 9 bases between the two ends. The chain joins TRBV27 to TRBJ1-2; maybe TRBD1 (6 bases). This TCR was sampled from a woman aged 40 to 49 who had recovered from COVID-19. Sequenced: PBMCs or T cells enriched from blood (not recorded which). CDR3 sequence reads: CASSLWAGDYGYTF. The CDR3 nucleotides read TGTGCCAGCAGTTTATGGGCAGGGGACTATGGCTACACCTTC.